Each of the 21 T cell receptor beta chains below was sequenced from the same sample in a study of Graves' ophthalmopathy and Graves' hyperthyroidism. Investigators amplified TCR beta CDR3 regions from RNA transcripts. A first-round RT-PCR used HTBI primers, followed by a second-round multiplex PCR. TCRdb passed the multiplex PCR reads through MiXCR, listing each CDR3 protein once. This table holds around 1.1 million distinct CDR3 sequences, approximately 35% found once. Input material: peripheral blood or thyroid tissue (not recorded which). The receptors were gathered from an adult man with Graves' hyperthyroidism.

Concerning this clonotype: The CDR3 does not close with the conserved phenylalanine or tryptophan, likely indicating a read error. No DNA is shown, since the ends of the CDR3 on it are uncertain; the CDR3 is the one TCRdb lists. The chain has TRBV7-9 and TRBJ2-2; no check of the table's D call, TRBD1, against the DNA was made. The germline gives CDR1 SEHNR, CDR2 FQNEAQ (reference sequence). The CDR3 numbers 14 amino acids, ends counted. Here the CDR3 reads CASSKTGNTGELDL.

The chain links TRBV27 to TRBJ2-7; TRBD2 matches at 8 bases. V shed 6 bases and J 1 base; nucleotides not matched to a gene: 5. Germline V gene sequence: CDR1 MNHEY, CDR2 SMNVEV (reference sequence). CDR3 size: 14 residues. CDR3 nucleotides: TGTGCCAGCAGACCGGGACTAGGATCCTACGAGCAGTACTTC. Translated, it gives CASRPGLGSYEQYF.

J is TRBJ1-5 and V is TRBV6-2 or TRBV6-3; no reliable D call. CDR3 size: 12 residues. V was trimmed by 3 bases and J by 7 bases, leaving 7 bases between them. Germline-derived CDR1 and CDR2 are MNHEY and SVGEGT. In nucleotides, the CDR3 is TGTGCCAGCAGTTATTCGAGACAGCCCCAGCATTTT. Its translation: CASSYSRQPQHF.

The rearrangement links TRBV29-1 to TRBJ1-1, with D possibly TRBD1 on 6 matching bases. The V end was cut by 4 bases, the J end by 11 bases, with 17 bases between. Germline values: CDR1 SQVTM, CDR2 ANQGSEA. The CDR3 sequence is 12 residues long. The CDR3 coding sequence is TGCAGCGTTGGACGTATCCAAACAGGGGCTTTCTTT. Protein: CSVGRIQTGAFF. The full variable domain, in which reference TRBV29-1 and TRBJ1-1 provide the parts outside the CDR3, is SAVISQKPSRDICQRGTSLTIQCQVDSQVTMMFWYRQQPGQSLTLIATANQGSEATYESGFVIDKFPISRPNLTFSTLTVSNMSPEDSSIYLCSVGRIQTGAFFGQGTRLTVV.

This clonotype was seen a few times. CDR3 in DNA: TGCAGTGCTAGGATTTGGGGCGAGGGGCCCCAGCATTTT. Encoded protein: CSARIWGEGPQHF. The chain employs TRBV20-1 and TRBJ1-5, with D possibly TRBD1 on 5 matching bases. Germline assignment: CDR1 DFQATT and CDR2 SNEGSKA (reference sequence). V dropped 3 bases and J dropped 9 bases, with 15 bases sitting between them. The CDR3 runs to 13 residues.

The table lists this clonotype with many counts. The gene calls are TRBV6-6 and TRBJ2-5, with TRBD2 matching over 14 bases. After removal of 6 bases from V and 1 base from J, the junction contained 7 bases not matched to a gene. Germline V lookup: CDR1 MNHNY, CDR2 SVGAGI (reference sequence). This CDR3 contains 17 residues. Written as DNA, the CDR3 is TGTGCCAGCAGCTCCGGGACTAGCGGGGGAGTCCAAGAGACCCAGTACTTC. This encodes CASSSGTSGGVQETQYF.

The chain recombines TRBV5-6 with TRBJ2-5, with TRBD1 identical over 11 bases. Germline V gives CDR1 SGHDT, CDR2 YYEEEE. CDR3 length equals 15 residues. V trimming: 4 bases; J trimming: 5 bases; junction bases outside the gene matches: 7. CDR3 region: CASSKGTGGHETQYF. The CDR3 bases are TGTGCCAGCAGCAAAGGGACAGGGGGACATGAGACCCAGTACTTC.

Many counts were recorded for this clonotype. V gene TRBV2 combines with J gene TRBJ2-5; TRBD2 matches at 11 bases. Looked up from germline, CDR1 is SNHLY and CDR2 is FYNNEI. The CDR3 loop spans 14 amino acids. The V and J ends lost 6 bases and 3 bases, in that order; junction bases with no gene match: 3. This chain's CDR3 is CASRATSGEETQYF. The DNA of the CDR3 is TGTGCCAGCAGGGCGACTAGCGGGGAAGAGACCCAGTACTTC.

The chain employs TRBV9 and TRBJ2-7; perhaps TRBD1 as D (6 bases). The CDR3 is 17 residues long. The V gene's germline CDR1 is SGDLS and CDR2 YYNGEE. V dropped 7 bases and J dropped 2 bases, with 25 bases sitting between them. In nucleotides, the CDR3 is TGTGCCAGCTCAGGGGCGGGTTCTCCCTCGGGTGCCTACGAGCAGTACTTC. Protein: CASSGAGSPSGAYEQYF.

This clonotype has a count of ten or more. The chain has TRBV7-8 and TRBJ2-5; D tentatively fits TRBD1 or TRBD2 (5 bases each). This CDR3 comprises 18 residues. Trimming shortened V by 5 bases and J by 7 bases, and 29 bases separated the two germline ends. In germline, CDR1 is SGHVS, CDR2 FQNEAQ. The CDR3 region has the DNA TGTGCCAGCAGCAAAGATGTAGCAGTTGGGACCGGCGGAGTGACCCAGTACTTC. This translates into CASSKDVAVGTGGVTQYF.

This clonotype was observed at least ten times. The rearrangement uses TRBV7-8 and TRBJ2-7; D is ambiguous. Germline assignment: CDR1 SGHVS and CDR2 FQNEAQ. Deletions cut 4 bases from V and 6 bases from J, with 16 bases between. This CDR3 comprises 14 residues. CDR3 protein: CASSSRLGDLEQYF. In nucleotides, the CDR3 is TGTGCCAGCAGCTCCCGACTTGGAGACCTCGAGCAGTACTTC.

This clonotype was picked up many times. The chain's CDR3 is CASSDRGRLDGYTF. DNA for the CDR3: TGTGCCAGCAGTGACAGGGGGCGCCTCGATGGCTACACCTTC. The V call is TRBV2, the J call TRBJ1-2, with 8 bases fitting TRBD1. The CDR3 length is 14 residues. Germline CDR1 reads SNHLY; CDR2 reads FYNNEI. V trimming: 3 bases; J trimming: 6 bases; junction bases outside the gene matches: 6.

The chain uses TRBV19 and TRBJ1-5; TRBD1 aligns across 8 bases. This CDR3 has 15 residues. CDR1 and CDR2 (germline): LNHDA, SQIVND (reference sequence). V was clipped by 4 bases and J by 2 bases; unmatched bases: 4. Here the CDR3 DNA reads TGTGCCAGTAGTACGCCGGGACAGGGCAATCAGCCCCAGCATTTT. Amino acids: CASSTPGQGNQPQHF. Filled out from reference TRBV19 and TRBJ1-5, the complete variable domain reads DGGITQSPKYLFRKEGQNVTLSCEQNLNHDAMYWYRQDPGQGLRLIYYSQIVNDFQKGDIAEGYSVSREKKESFPLTVTSAQKNPTAFYLCASSTPGQGNQPQHFGDGTRLSIL.

A few counts support this clonotype. The chain is built from TRBV6-5 and TRBJ1-5; the D is unclear. Germline V CDR1 and CDR2: MNHEY, SVGAGI. V gave up 0 bases and J gave up 3 bases, with 12 bases separating them. The length of the CDR3 is 16 residues. This CDR3 is CASSYSRATANQPQHF. In DNA, the CDR3 is TGTGCCAGCAGTTACTCTCGAGCGACGGCCAATCAGCCCCAGCATTTT.

This sequence joins TRBV28 and TRBJ2-7; the D is unclear. V lost 6 bases and J 5 bases, leaving 11 bases between the germline ends. The CDR3 extends over 12 amino acids. Germline loops: CDR1 MDHEN, CDR2 SYDVKM. CDR3 in amino acids: CASRENPNEQYF. DNA of the CDR3: TGTGCCAGCAGAGAAAACCCGAACGAGCAGTACTTC.

This sequence joins TRBV7-9 and TRBJ2-3, with D perhaps matching TRBD1 or TRBD2 (5 bases each). V lost 8 bases, J lost 4 bases, and 13 bases lay in between. The length of the CDR3 is 13 residues. Germline CDR1 SEHNR, CDR2 FQNEAQ (reference sequence). The CDR3 coding sequence is TGTGCCAGCGCCCGCCGGGGCGCAGATACGCAGTATTTT. The encoded protein is CASARRGADTQYF.

This rearrangement joins TRBV4-3 to TRBJ2-7; a possible D gene is TRBD2 (6 bases). CDR1 LGHNA and CDR2 YSLEER come from the germline V gene. The V and J ends lost 0 bases and 3 bases respectively, with 12 bases between them. The CDR3 is 15 residues long. Here the CDR3 DNA reads TGCGCCAGCAGCCAAGATATGGCGGGGAGCTACGAGCAGTACTTC. It encodes CASSQDMAGSYEQYF.

CDR3 protein: CASSLGSQGNQPQHF. The CDR3 DNA reads TGTGCCAGCAGCTTAGGTTCGCAGGGCAATCAGCCCCAGCATTTT. V and J are TRBV7-2 and TRBJ1-5; D is uncertain. V was trimmed by 1 base and J by 2 bases, leaving 9 bases between them. The CDR3 loop spans 15 amino acids. Per the germline V gene, CDR1 is SGHTA and CDR2 is FQGNSA.

The chain has TRBV6-1 and TRBJ1-6; D uncertain. The CDR3 spans 14 residues. The germline V gene has CDR1 MNHNS and CDR2 SASEGT. V was pared by 10 bases and J by 0 bases, with 10 bases between. The CDR3 reads CATGLNSYNSPLHF. DNA of the CDR3: TGTGCCACAGGACTGAACTCCTATAATTCACCCCTCCACTTT.

In its sample, this clonotype was seen many times. The chain employs TRBV20-1 and TRBJ2-2, with D perhaps matching TRBD2 (5 bases). This CDR3 is built from 12 residues. V lost 3 bases, J lost 4 bases, and 6 bases lay in between. Germline CDR1 DFQATT, CDR2 SNEGSKA (reference sequence). CDR3 coding DNA: TGCAGTGCTAGCCGGGGCACCGGGGAGCTGTTTTTT. Its protein is CSASRGTGELFF.

This clonotype was counted ten times or more. The genes are TRBV4-3 and TRBJ1-4, with no clear D. With 4 bases removed from V and 6 bases from J, the gap between germline ends came to 9 bases. The length of the CDR3 is 13 residues. The V gene's germline CDR1 is LGHNA and CDR2 YSLEER. The CDR3 loop is CASSRSLDEKLFF. CDR3 DNA sequence: TGCGCCAGCAGCCGGAGTTTGGATGAAAAACTGTTTTTT.